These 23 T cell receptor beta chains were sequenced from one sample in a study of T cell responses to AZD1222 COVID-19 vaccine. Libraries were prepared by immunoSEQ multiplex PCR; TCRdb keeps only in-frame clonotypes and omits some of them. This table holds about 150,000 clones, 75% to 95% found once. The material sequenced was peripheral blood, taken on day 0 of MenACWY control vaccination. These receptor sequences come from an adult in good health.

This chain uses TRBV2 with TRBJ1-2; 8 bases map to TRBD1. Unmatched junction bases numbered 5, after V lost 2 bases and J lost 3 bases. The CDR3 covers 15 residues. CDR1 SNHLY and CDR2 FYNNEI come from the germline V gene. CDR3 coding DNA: TGTGCCAGCAGTGAAAGGGACAGGTTTCACTATGGCTACACCTTC. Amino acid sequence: CASSERDRFHYGYTF. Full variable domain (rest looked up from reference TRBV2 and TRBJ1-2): EPEVTQTPSHQVTQMGQEVILRCVPISNHLYFYWYRQILGQKVEFLVSFYNNEISEKSEIFDDQFSVERPDGSNFTLKIRSTKLEDSAMYFCASSERDRFHYGYTFGSGTRLTVV.

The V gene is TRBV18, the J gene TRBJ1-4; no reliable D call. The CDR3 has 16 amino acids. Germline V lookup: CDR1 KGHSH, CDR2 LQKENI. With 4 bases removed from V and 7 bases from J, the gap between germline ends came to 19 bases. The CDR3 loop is CASSLGVIQAGEKLFF. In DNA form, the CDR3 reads TGTGCCAGCTCACTGGGAGTGATTCAGGCTGGTGAAAAACTGTTTTTT.

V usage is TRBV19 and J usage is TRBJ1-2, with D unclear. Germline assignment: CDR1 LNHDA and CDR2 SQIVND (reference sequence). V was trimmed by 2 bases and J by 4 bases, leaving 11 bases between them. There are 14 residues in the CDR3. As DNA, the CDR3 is TGTGCCAGTAGTATAAACCTGAACCCCTATGGCTACACCTTC. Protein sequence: CASSINLNPYGYTF.

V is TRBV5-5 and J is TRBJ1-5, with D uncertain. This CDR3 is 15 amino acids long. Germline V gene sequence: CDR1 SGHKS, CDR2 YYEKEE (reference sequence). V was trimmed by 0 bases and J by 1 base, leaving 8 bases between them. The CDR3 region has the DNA TGTGCCAGCAGCTTGGCAGGTACGAGCAATCAGCCCCAGCATTTT. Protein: CASSLAGTSNQPQHF.

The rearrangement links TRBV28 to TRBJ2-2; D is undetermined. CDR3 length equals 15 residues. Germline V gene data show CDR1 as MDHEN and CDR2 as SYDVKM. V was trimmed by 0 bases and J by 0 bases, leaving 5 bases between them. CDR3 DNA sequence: TGTGCCAGCAGTTTATGGCAGACGAACACCGGGGAGCTGTTTTTT. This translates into CASSLWQTNTGELFF.

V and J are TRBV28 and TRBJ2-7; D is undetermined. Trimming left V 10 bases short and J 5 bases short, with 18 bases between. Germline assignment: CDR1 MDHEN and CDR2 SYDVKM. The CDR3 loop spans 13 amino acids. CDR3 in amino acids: CATVDRPRNEQYF. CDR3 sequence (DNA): TGTGCCACCGTAGACCGGCCCAGGAACGAGCAGTACTTC.

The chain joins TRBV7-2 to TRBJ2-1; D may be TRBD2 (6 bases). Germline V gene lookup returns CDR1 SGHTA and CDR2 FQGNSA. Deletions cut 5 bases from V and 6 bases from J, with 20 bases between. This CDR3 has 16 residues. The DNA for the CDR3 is TGTGCCAGCAGCGTACCAACGACTAGAGGCCCCAATGAGCAGTTCTTC. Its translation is CASSVPTTRGPNEQFF.

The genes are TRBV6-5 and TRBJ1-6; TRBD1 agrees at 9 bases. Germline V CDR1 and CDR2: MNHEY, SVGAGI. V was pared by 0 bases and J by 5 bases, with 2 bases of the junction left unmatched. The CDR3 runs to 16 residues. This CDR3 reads CASSYSWTGDNSPLHF. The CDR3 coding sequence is TGTGCCAGCAGTTACTCCTGGACAGGGGATAATTCACCCCTCCACTTT.

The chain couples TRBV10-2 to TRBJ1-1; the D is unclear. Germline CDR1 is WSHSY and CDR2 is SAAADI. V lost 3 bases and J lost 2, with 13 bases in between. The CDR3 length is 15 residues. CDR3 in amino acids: CASSEPSRGNTEAFF. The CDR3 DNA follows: TGCGCCAGCAGTGAACCCTCGCGGGGTAACACTGAAGCTTTCTTT.

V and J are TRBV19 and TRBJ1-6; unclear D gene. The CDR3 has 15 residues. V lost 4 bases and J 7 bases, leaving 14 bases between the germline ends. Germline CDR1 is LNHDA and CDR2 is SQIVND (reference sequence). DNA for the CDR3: TGTGCCAGTAGTACCCCTGGCAGGAGGAATTCACCCCTCCACTTT. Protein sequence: CASSTPGRRNSPLHF.

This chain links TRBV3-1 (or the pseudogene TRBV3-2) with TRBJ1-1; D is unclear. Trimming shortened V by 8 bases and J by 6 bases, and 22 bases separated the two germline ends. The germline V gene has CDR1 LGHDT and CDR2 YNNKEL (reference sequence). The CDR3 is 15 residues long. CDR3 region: CASGRDGRFFPEAFF. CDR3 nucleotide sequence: TGTGCCAGCGGTAGAGACGGCAGATTTTTCCCTGAAGCTTTCTTT.

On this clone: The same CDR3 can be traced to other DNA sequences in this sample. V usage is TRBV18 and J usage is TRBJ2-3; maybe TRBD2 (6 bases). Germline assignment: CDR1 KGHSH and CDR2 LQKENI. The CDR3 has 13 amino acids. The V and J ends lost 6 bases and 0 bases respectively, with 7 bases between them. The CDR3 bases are TGTGCCAGCTCGGGGGGAAGCACAGATACGCAGTATTTT. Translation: CASSGGSTDTQYF.

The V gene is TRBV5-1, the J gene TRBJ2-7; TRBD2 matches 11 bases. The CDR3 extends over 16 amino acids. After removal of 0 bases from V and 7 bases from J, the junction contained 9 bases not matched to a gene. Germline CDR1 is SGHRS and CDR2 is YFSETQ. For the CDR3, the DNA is TGCGCCAGCAGCTTGGGCGGACTAGCGGGTTCAGAAGAGCAGTACTTC. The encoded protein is CASSLGGLAGSEEQYF. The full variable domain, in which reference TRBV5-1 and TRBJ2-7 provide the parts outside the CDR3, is KAGVTQTPRYLIKTRGQQVTLSCSPISGHRSVSWYQQTPGQGLQFLFEYFSETQRNKGNFPGRFSGRQFSNSRSEMNVSTLELGDSALYLCASSLGGLAGSEEQYFGPGTRLTVT.

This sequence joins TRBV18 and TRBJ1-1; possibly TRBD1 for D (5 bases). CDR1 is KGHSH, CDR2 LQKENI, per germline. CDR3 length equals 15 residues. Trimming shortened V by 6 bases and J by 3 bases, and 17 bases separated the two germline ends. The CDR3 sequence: CASSPEGYSHTEAFF. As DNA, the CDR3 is TGTGCCAGCTCCCCCGAGGGGTATTCGCACACTGAAGCTTTCTTT.

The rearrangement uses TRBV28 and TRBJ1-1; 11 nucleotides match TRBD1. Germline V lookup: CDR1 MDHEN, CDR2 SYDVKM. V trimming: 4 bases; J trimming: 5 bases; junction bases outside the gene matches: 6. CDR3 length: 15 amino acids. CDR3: CASSSSGQGATEAFF. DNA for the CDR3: TGTGCCAGCAGTTCCTCAGGACAGGGGGCGACTGAAGCTTTCTTT.

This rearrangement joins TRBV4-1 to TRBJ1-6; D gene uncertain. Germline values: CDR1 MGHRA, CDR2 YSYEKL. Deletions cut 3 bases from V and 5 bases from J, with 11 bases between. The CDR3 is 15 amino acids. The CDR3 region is CASSQFRFNNSPLHF. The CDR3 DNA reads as TGCGCCAGCAGCCAGTTTAGGTTTAATAATTCACCCCTCCACTTT.

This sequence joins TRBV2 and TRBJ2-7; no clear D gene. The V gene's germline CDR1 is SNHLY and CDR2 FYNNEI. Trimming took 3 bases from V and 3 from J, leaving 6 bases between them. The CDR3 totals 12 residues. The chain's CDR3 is CASSDPVYEQYF. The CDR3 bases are TGTGCCAGCAGTGACCCTGTCTACGAGCAGTACTTC.

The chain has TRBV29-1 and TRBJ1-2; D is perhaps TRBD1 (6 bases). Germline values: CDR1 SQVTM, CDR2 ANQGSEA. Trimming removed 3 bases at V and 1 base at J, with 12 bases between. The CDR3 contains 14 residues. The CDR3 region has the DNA TGCAGCGTTGAGCCCTCAGGGGATAACTATGGCTACACCTTC. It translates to CSVEPSGDNYGYTF.

The DNA for the CDR3 is TGCGCCAGCAGCTTGGGACAGGGGGCGAGGGGCTACACCTTC. The encoded protein is CASSLGQGARGYTF. The V gene is TRBV5-1, the J gene TRBJ1-2; 10 nucleotides match TRBD1. This CDR3 comprises 14 residues. The junction had 4 bases not matched to a gene; V was cut back by 0 bases and J by 8 bases. Germline V gene lookup returns CDR1 SGHRS and CDR2 YFSETQ.

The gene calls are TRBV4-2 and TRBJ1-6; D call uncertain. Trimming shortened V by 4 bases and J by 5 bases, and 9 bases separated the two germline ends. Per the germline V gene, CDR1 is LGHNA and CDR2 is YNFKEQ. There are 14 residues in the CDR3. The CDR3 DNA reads TGTGCCAGCAGCCGGGCCCTAAATAATTCACCCCTCCACTTT. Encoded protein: CASSRALNNSPLHF.

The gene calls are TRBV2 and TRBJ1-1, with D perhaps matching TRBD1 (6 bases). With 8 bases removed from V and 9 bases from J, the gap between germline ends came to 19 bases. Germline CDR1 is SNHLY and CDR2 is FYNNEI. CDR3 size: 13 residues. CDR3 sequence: CASGSDRTSQAFF. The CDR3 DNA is TGTGCCAGCGGATCGGACAGAACTTCCCAAGCTTTCTTT.

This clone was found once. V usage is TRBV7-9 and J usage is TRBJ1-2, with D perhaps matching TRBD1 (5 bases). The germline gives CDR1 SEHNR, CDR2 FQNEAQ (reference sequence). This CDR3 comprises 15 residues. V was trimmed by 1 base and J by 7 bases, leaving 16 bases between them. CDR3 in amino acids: CASSLEMRGSGGYTF. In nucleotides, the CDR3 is TGTGCCAGCAGCTTAGAAATGCGGGGCTCGGGTGGCTACACCTTC.

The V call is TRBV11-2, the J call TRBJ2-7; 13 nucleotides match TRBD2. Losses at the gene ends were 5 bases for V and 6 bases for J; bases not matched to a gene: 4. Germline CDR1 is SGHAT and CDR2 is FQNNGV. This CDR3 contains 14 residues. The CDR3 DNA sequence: TGTGCCAGCAGCCCCGGGACTAGCGGGACCGAGCAGTACTTC. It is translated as CASSPGTSGTEQYF. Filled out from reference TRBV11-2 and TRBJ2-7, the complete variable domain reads EAGVAQSPRYKIIEKRQSVAFWCNPISGHATLYWYQQILGQGPKLLIQFQNNGVVDDSQLPKDRFSAERLKGVDSTLKIQPAKLEDSAVYLCASSPGTSGTEQYFGPGTRLTVT.